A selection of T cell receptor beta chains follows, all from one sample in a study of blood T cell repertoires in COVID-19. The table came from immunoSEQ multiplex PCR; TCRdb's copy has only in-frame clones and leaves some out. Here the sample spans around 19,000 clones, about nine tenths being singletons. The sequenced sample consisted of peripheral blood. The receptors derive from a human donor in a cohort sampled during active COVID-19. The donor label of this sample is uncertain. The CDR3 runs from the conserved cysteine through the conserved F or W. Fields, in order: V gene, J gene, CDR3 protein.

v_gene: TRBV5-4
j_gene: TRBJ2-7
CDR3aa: CASSLGGQGSWYEQYF

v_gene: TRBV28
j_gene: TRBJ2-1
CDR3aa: CASSPLGLVNEQFF

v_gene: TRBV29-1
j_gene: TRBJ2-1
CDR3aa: CSAEIGGGSYNEQFF

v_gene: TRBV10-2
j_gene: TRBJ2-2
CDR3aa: CASSEAGGELFF

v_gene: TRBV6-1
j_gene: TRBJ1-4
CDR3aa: CASSEWGQGEKLFF

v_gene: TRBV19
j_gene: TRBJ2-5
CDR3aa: CASKPGGSETQYF

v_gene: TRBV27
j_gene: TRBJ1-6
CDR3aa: CASSLGNGGSPLHF

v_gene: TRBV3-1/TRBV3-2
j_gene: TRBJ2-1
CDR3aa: CASSQEQRWQFF

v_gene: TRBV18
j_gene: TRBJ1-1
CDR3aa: CASSIRAFKAMNTEAFF

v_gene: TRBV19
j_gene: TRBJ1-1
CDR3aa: CASTGGDTEAFF

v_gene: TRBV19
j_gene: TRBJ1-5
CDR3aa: CASSGGSTQPQHF

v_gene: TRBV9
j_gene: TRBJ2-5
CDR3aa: CASSVDASGAQETQYF

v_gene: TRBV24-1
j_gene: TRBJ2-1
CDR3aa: CATQGGGPYNEQFF

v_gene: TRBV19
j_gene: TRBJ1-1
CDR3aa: CASRKQGLNTEAFF

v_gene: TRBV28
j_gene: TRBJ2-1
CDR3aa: CASSTASTSGINNEQFF

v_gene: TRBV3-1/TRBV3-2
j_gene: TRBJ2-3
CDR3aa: CASSQLLAPDTQYF

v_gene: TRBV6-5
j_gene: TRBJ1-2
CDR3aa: CASSTGTAYGYTF

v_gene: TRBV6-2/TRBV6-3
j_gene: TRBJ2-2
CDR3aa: CASNPSGTGELFF

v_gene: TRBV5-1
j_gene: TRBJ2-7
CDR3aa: CASSSGTGRHYEQYF

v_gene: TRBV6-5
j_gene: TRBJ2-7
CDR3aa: CATGLADYEQYF

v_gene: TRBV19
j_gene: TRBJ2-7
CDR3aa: CASSTRQTNSYEQYF

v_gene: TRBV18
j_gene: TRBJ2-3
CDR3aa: CASSPPGRVTDTQYF

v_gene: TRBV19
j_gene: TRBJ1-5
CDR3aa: CASSTGSNQPQHF

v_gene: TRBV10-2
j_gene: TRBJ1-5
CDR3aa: CASSDFRGQRSNQPQHF

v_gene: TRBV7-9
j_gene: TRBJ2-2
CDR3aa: CASSPLQAGELFF

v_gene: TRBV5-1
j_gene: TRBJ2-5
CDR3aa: CASSSYRDPVQETQYF

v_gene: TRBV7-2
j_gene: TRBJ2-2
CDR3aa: CASTLGSGTGELFF

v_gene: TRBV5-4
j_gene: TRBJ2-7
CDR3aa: CASSLAAGGSYEQYF

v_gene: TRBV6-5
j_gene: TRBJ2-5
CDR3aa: CASTRTGHQETQYF

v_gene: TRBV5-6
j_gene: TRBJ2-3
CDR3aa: CASSLGGQGIDTQYF

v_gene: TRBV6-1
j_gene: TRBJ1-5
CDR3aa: CASSDWAGRYQPQHF

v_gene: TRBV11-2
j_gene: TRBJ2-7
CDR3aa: CASSLNTRSYEQYF

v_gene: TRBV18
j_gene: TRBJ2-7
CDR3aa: CASSPGTRNYEQYF

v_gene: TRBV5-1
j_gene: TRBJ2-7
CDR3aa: CASSIGQGAIYEQYF

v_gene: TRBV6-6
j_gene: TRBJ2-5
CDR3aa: CASRSGTSGVQETQYF

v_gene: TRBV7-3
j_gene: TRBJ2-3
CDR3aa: CASSPGQGQGDTQYF

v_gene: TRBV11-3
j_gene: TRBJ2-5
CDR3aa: CASSLGGYRMGQETQYF